This TCR beta chain is from a study of T cells in Graves' hyperthyroidism and ophthalmopathy. Study-wide results and limits: Most expanded thyroid clonotypes above 0.001 also appeared in blood.

A note on this clonotype: The antigen is not known.

TCR beta CDR3 sequences were amplified from RNA transcripts. The TCR CDR3 first-round RT-PCR relied on the HTBI primer set. A single record per CDR3 protein comes from TCRdb applying MiXCR to the multiplex PCR reads. This sample has approximately 640,000 distinct CDR3 sequences, with just under 45% found just once. This CDR3 has 14 residues. Germline V gene sequence: CDR1 MGHDK, CDR2 SYGVNS. V was shortened by 3 bases and J by 3 bases, with 9 bases between the two germline ends. The rearrangement joins TRBV25-1 to TRBJ1-3; D might be TRBD1 (5 bases). The receptor's source is an adult man with Graves' disease, either hyperthyroidism or ophthalmopathy (not recorded which). What was sequenced was peripheral blood or thyroid tissue (not recorded which). DNA for the CDR3: TGTGCCAGCAGTGATCCGGGGGATGGAAACACCATATATTTT. Its protein is CASSDPGDGNTIYF.